The 13 T cell receptor beta chains below come from one sample, sequenced in a study of T cells in Graves' hyperthyroidism and ophthalmopathy. Researchers took RNA transcripts and amplified the TCR beta CDR3 regions from them. First-round RT-PCR of the TCR CDR3 relied on the HTBI primer set. Each CDR3 protein is one row after TCRdb ran MiXCR on the multiplex PCR reads. The sample has around 440,000 distinct CDR3 sequences; 15% to 18% are singletons. Material: blood. These receptors originate from a woman under 30 with Graves' hyperthyroidism.

This clonotype was seen at least ten times. J is TRBJ2-5 and V is TRBV24-1; 7 positions match TRBD1. CDR3 length: 11 residues. The V segment lost 12 bases and the J segment 7 bases; nucleotides outside the gene matches: 7. Germline V gives CDR1 KGHDR, CDR2 SFDVKD. The CDR3 spells CALQGVGTQYF. For the CDR3, the DNA is TGTGCCCTTCAGGGGGTTGGGACCCAGTACTTC.

This clonotype was seen many times. V gene TRBV7-6 combines with J gene TRBJ2-7; 8 nucleotides line up with TRBD1. The CDR3 consists of 14 residues. Germline V CDR1 and CDR2: SGHVS, FNYEAQ. With V trimmed by 4 bases and J by 6 bases, 8 bases remained unmatched. CDR3 in amino acids: CASSSGQGPGEQYF. The CDR3 region has the DNA TGTGCCAGCAGCTCTGGACAGGGACCGGGCGAGCAGTACTTC. The variable domain in full, with the rest retrieved from reference TRBV7-6 and TRBJ2-7, is GAGVSQSPRYKVTKRGQDVALRCDPISGHVSLYWYRQALGQGPEFLTYFNYEAQQDKSGLPNDRFSAERPEGSISTLTIQRTEQRDSAMYRCASSSGQGPGEQYFGPGTRLTVT.

As for this clonotype: This may stem from a read error, because a much larger clone lies one nucleotide away. The chain joins TRBV6-5 to TRBJ2-7; perhaps D is TRBD1 or TRBD2 (6 bases each). Germline CDR1 is MNHEY and CDR2 is SVGAGI. The CDR3 runs 15 residues. The V end was cut by 0 bases, the J end by 4 bases, with 13 bases between. The CDR3 DNA is TGTGCCAGCAGTTACTCCCCGGGGGCAGGATACGAGCAGTACTTC. This gives the protein CASSYSPGAGYEQYF.

The chain recombines TRBV7-9 with TRBJ2-7, with D possibly matching TRBD1 (6 bases). V was shortened by 1 base and J by 7 bases, with 14 bases between the two germline ends. The germline CDR1 and CDR2 sequences are SEHNR and FQNEAQ (reference sequence). The CDR3 runs to 14 residues. The CDR3 region has the DNA TGTGCCAGCAGCTTAGGGGCAGGGGTCCGGGAGCAGTACTTC. Residues: CASSLGAGVREQYF.

This clonotype was detected many times. The V gene is TRBV10-3, the J gene TRBJ2-5; D not certain. The germline V gene has CDR1 ENHRY and CDR2 SYGVKD. This CDR3 region has 14 residues. Trimming left V 3 bases short and J 4 bases short, with 12 bases between. CDR3 coding DNA: TGTGCCATCAGTGAACGTATTAAGCTAGAGACCCAGTACTTC. This translates into CAISERIKLETQYF.

This clonotype was counted at least ten times. V is TRBV9 and J is TRBJ2-3, with D unclear. The CDR3 is 15 amino acids. V was trimmed by 4 bases and J by 10 bases, leaving 22 bases between them. Germline CDR1 and CDR2: SGDLS and YYNGEE. The CDR3 protein is CASSSAPDDLWSQYF. The CDR3 nucleotides read TGTGCCAGCAGCTCAGCTCCCGATGATCTCTGGTCGCAGTATTTT. Combining the CDR3 with reference TRBV9 and TRBJ2-3 gives the whole variable domain DSGVTQTPKHLITATGQRVTLRCSPRSGDLSVYWYQQSLDQGLQFLIQYYNGEERAKGNILERFSAQQFPDLHSELNLSSLELGDSALYFCASSSAPDDLWSQYFGPGTRLTVL.

This clonotype was counted ten times or more. V and J are TRBV5-1 and TRBJ2-1; 8 nucleotides match TRBD2. The CDR3 covers 15 residues. V shed 0 bases and J 8 bases; nucleotides not matched to a gene: 7. Germline values: CDR1 SGHRS, CDR2 YFSETQ. The CDR3 loop is CASSLGSGVADEQFF. CDR3 DNA sequence: TGCGCCAGCAGCTTGGGTAGCGGGGTTGCGGATGAGCAGTTCTTC.

This clonotype came up many times. In nucleotides, the CDR3 is TGTGCCAGCAGTACTATGCGCACAGATACGCAGTATTTT. It specifies CASSTMRTDTQYF. The chain links TRBV12-3 or TRBV12-4 to TRBJ2-3, with D hard to call. Between the trimmed V and J ends, which lost 5 bases and 1 base, there was a span of 7 bases. The CDR3 sequence is 13 residues long.

This clonotype was detected many times. At one boundary the junction diverges from the germline segment, which might be a read error. J is TRBJ2-3 and V is TRBV3-1; tentatively, D is TRBD1 or TRBD2 (5 bases each). Germline V CDR1 and CDR2: LGHDT, YNNKEL (reference sequence). This CDR3 spans 15 amino acids. CDR3 residues: CASSLYRGPTGTQYF. The DNA for the CDR3 is TGTGCCAGCAGCCTCTACCGGGGCCCCACAGGTACGCAGTATTTT.

This clonotype was picked up many times. The chain has TRBV3-1 and TRBJ2-2; D unclear. Germline CDR1 and CDR2: LGHDT and YNNKEL (reference sequence). CDR3 length: 14 residues. Deletions cut 0 bases from V and 5 bases from J, with 7 bases between. The CDR3 DNA is TGTGCCAGCAGCCAAGAAAGCTGGACCGGGGAGCTGTTTTTT. It codes for CASSQESWTGELFF.

At least ten counts were recorded for this clonotype. This chain uses TRBV5-5 with TRBJ2-5; no definite D call. Trimming pared 2 bases from V and 5 bases from J, leaving 10 bases between. The germline V gene has CDR1 SGHKS and CDR2 YYEKEE (reference sequence). This CDR3 contains 13 residues. The CDR3 is CASSFGLAETQYF. Here the CDR3 DNA reads TGTGCCAGCAGCTTTGGCCTCGCGGAGACCCAGTACTTC. The entire variable domain, with the rest obtained from reference TRBV5-5 and TRBJ2-5, is as follows: DAGVTQSPTHLIKTRGQQVTLRCSPISGHKSVSWYQQVLGQGPQFIFQYYEKEERGRGNFPDRFSARQFPNYSSELNVNALLLGDSALYLCASSFGLAETQYFGPGTRLLVL.

This chain links TRBV11-2 with TRBJ2-7; the match to TRBD2 covers 12 bases. From germline, CDR1 is SGHAT and CDR2 FQNNGV. The CDR3 covers 14 residues. With 5 bases clipped from V and 7 bases from J, the junction kept 6 bases outside the gene matches. This CDR3 is CASSRLAGVVEQYF. The CDR3 coding sequence is TGTGCCAGCAGCCGACTAGCGGGAGTCGTTGAGCAGTACTTC.

This clonotype was counted at least ten times. The chain combines TRBV20-1 with TRBJ2-3; 10 positions agree with TRBD2. V was clipped by 4 bases and J by 0 bases; unmatched bases: 13. Germline CDR1 DFQATT, CDR2 SNEGSKA (reference sequence). The CDR3 covers 18 residues. The chain's CDR3 is CSATRTSGDRPSTDTQYF. The CDR3 coding sequence is TGCAGTGCTACCCGGACTAGCGGTGACCGCCCTAGCACAGATACGCAGTATTTT.